The T cell receptor (beta chain) under discussion was sequenced for a study of regulatory T cells in long-lasting Graves disease. The V end lost 4 bases, the J end lost 5 bases, and 25 bases lay between the germline ends. Germline CDR1 and CDR2: SGHDT and YYEEEE. CDR3 length: 19 residues. The sample's time point: persistent/refractory GD, antithyroid drugs over 5 years with positive TRAb. TCR sequences were obtained from RNA taken from PBMCs. American Thyroid Association guidelines were used to diagnose Graves' disease. Study-level findings and limits: New patients shared 800 to 1,000 public clonotypes, and persistent patients shared more, with under 3,000.

Building of the TCR beta libraries involved iRepertoire HTBI primers and Arm-PCR of CDR3 regions. TCRdb itself ran the multiplex PCR reads through MiXCR, one entry per CDR3 protein. The table shows roughly 450,000 distinct CDR3 sequences, with under 25% occurring only once. This clonotype was seen more than once but under ten times. Its target is not known. This material consisted of peripheral blood mononuclear cells (PBMCs), taken when the disease was refractory, from a patient treated with antithyroid drugs. This chain links TRBV5-6 with TRBJ1-6, with D possibly matching TRBD1 (5 bases). This sequence originates from a female donor with Graves disease. The CDR3 DNA reads as TGTGCCAGCAGCCTTGGGGGGTTGGAGAGGGGCCTCCATAATTCACCCCTCCACTTT. Translated: CASSLGGLERGLHNSPLHF.